The T cell receptor beta chain under discussion was sequenced for a study of T cell repertoires in cytomegalovirus infection. TCRdb redid the calling of the reads with MiXCR, one entry per CDR3 protein. The sample carries around 540,000 distinct CDR3 sequences, 25% to 35% recorded once. Concerning this clonotype: Its target is not known.

Trimming took 3 bases from V and 4 from J; bases not matched to a gene: 7. CDR3 length: 16 residues. CDR1 and CDR2 from the germline V gene are SGDLS and YYNGEE. The sequenced sample was cultured PBMCs, obtained from culture after CMV antigen stimulation. V usage is TRBV9 and J usage is TRBJ2-2; 9 bases align to TRBD2. The TCR sequence derives from a human donor in good health (CMV status not recorded). Some clones in this sample may be carry-over from other donors' samples. The CDR3 protein is CASSESGRRGTGELFF. For the CDR3, the DNA is TGTGCCAGCAGCGAAAGCGGGAGGAGGGGCACCGGGGAGCTGTTTTTT. Variable domain in full (rest from reference TRBV9 and TRBJ2-2): DSGVTQTPKHLITATGQRVTLRCSPRSGDLSVYWYQQSLDQGLQFLIQYYNGEERAKGNILERFSAQQFPDLHSELNLSSLELGDSALYFCASSESGRRGTGELFFGEGSRLTVL.